This T cell receptor (beta chain) was identified in a study of CD8 T cells in Susac syndrome. With regard to this clonotype: Its matching antigen is unknown.

Whole-study findings and limits: TCR sequencing and HLA analysis covered a relatively small number of individuals.

It was with random hexamers that about 0.45 to 1 ug RNA was reverse transcribed. Multiplex immunoSEQ PCR targeted 54 Vbeta and 13 Jbeta TCR beta segments. TCRdb called the immunoSEQ multiplex PCR reads again in MiXCR, with one record for every CDR3 protein. The data contain some 100,000 distinct CDR3 sequences, 95% to 98% of them singletons. CDR3 size: 14 residues. The V end lost 7 bases, the J end lost 4 bases, and 17 bases lay between the germline ends. The clonotype originates from a human donor in good health. The chain uses TRBV12-3 or TRBV12-4 and TRBJ2-7; possibly TRBD2 for D (5 bases). The sample taken for sequencing was CD4+ T cells from PBMCs. The CDR3 sequence: CASNPGYPPYEQYF. CDR3 DNA: TGTGCCAGCAACCCGGGGTATCCGCCTTACGAGCAGTACTTC.